A selection of T cell receptor beta chains follows, all from one sample in a study of cytomegalovirus exposure and HLA in healthy donors. The method was immunoSEQ multiplex PCR; TCRdb's version includes in-frame clones alone and lacks a portion of them. The repertoire holds about 110,000 clones, with roughly 75% as singletons. Sequencing used PBMCs. Receptors were obtained from a middle-aged man in good health and CMV-seronegative. The CDR3 runs from the conserved cysteine through the conserved F or W. The order of the fields is J gene, V gene, D gene, clone size, CDR3 protein, CDR3 DNA. The D gene is left open where the match is weak. The size entry is marked missing in some rows and otherwise reads once, few, many or a size class.

J: TRBJ1-3; V: TRBV11-2; D: NA; size: NA; CDR3: CASSPSGDTIYF; DNA: TGTGCCAGCAGTCCATCCGGGGACACCATATATTTT
J: TRBJ2-2; V: TRBV13; D: NA; size: NA; CDR3: CASSLVGSRTGELFF; DNA: TGTGCCAGCAGCTTAGTAGGGAGCAGGACCGGGGAGCTGTTTTTT
J: TRBJ1-3; V: TRBV6-5; D: TRBD1; size: NA; CDR3: CASRRQGVRNTIYF; DNA: TGTGCCAGCAGGCGACAGGGAGTGCGAAACACCATATATTTT
J: TRBJ1-4; V: TRBV29-1; D: TRBD1; size: NA; CDR3: CSVGGQGEKLFF; DNA: TGCAGCGTTGGGGGACAGGGGGAAAAACTGTTTTTT
J: TRBJ1-1; V: TRBV13; D: NA; size: NA; CDR3: CASSDRLGGRKAFF; DNA: TGTGCCAGTAGCGATAGATTGGGGGGGAGGAAAGCTTTCTTT
J: TRBJ2-3; V: TRBV25-1; D: TRBD1; size: NA; CDR3: CASSPFPGQGADTQYF; DNA: TGTGCCAGCAGCCCTTTTCCGGGACAGGGGGCAGATACGCAGTATTTT
J: TRBJ2-5; V: TRBV5-4; D: NA; size: few; CDR3: CASSSELFQQTQYF; DNA: TGTGCCAGCAGCTCGGAACTATTCCAACAGACCCAGTACTTC
J: TRBJ1-1; V: TRBV12-5; D: NA; size: NA; CDR3: CASGSGVGYTEAFF; DNA: TGTGCTAGTGGTTCAGGGGTCGGGTACACTGAAGCTTTCTTT
J: TRBJ1-3; V: TRBV9; D: TRBD1; size: once; CDR3: CASSGFGTVAGNTIYF; DNA: TGTGCCAGCAGCGGGTTCGGGACAGTAGCCGGAAACACCATATATTTT
J: TRBJ2-7; V: TRBV5-1; D: NA; size: few; CDR3: CASSPNRDRGEQYF; DNA: TGCGCCAGCAGCCCGAACCGGGATCGGGGCGAGCAGTACTTC
J: TRBJ1-1; V: TRBV6-5; D: NA; size: NA; CDR3: CASSYSGLGKTEAFF; DNA: TGTGCCAGCAGTTACTCGGGACTGGGGAAGACTGAAGCTTTCTTT
J: TRBJ2-1; V: TRBV7-2; D: TRBD2; size: NA; CDR3: CASSLDAGGLLYEQFF; DNA: TGTGCCAGCAGCTTAGACGCGGGGGGGCTTCTTTATGAGCAGTTCTTC
J: TRBJ1-3; V: TRBV7-9; D: NA; size: NA; CDR3: CASSSILQGNTIYF; DNA: TGTGCCAGCAGCTCGATCCTACAGGGAAACACCATATATTTT
J: TRBJ2-5; V: TRBV7-6; D: TRBD2; size: few; CDR3: CASSLGLAEYQETQYF; DNA: TGTGCCAGCAGCCTTGGACTAGCAGAGTACCAAGAGACCCAGTACTTC
J: TRBJ2-2; V: TRBV13; D: TRBD2; size: NA; CDR3: CASSLGLAGTTGELFF; DNA: TGTGCCAGCAGCCTTGGACTAGCGGGGACCACCGGGGAGCTGTTTTTT
J: TRBJ2-5; V: TRBV5-1; D: TRBD2; size: NA; CDR3: CASSVALAGGRYQETQYF; DNA: TGCGCCAGCAGCGTAGCACTAGCGGGGGGGAGGTACCAAGAGACCCAGTACTTC
J: TRBJ2-7; V: TRBV2; D: TRBD1; size: NA; CDR3: CATTRVGTGKDEQYF; DNA: TGTGCCACCACAAGAGTGGGGACAGGGAAGGACGAGCAGTACTTC
J: TRBJ2-2; V: TRBV7-2; D: TRBD2; size: NA; CDR3: CASSQLAGINTGELFF; DNA: TGTGCCAGCAGCCAATTAGCGGGGATAAACACCGGGGAGCTGTTTTTT
J: TRBJ1-1; V: TRBV7-2; D: NA; size: NA; CDR3: CASSQGMNTEAFF; DNA: TGTGCCAGCAGCCAGGGGATGAACACTGAAGCTTTCTTT
J: TRBJ1-1; V: TRBV29-1; D: NA; size: NA; CDR3: CSSQLETEAFF; DNA: TGCAGCTCACAACTGGAGACTGAAGCTTTCTTT